The following is a T cell receptor beta chain sequence with its context. Its specificity is unknown. A much larger clone sits a single nucleotide away, making a read error possible. Amplification of TCR beta CDR3 regions was performed using RNA transcripts as template. RT-PCR in the first round (using the HTBI primer set) targeted the TCR CDR3. TCRdb ran MiXCR on the multiplex PCR reads and lists one entry per CDR3 protein. The top ten hold about two fifths of the sample, which has approximately 510,000 distinct CDR3 sequences, roughly 45% seen once. The study excluded patients with uncontrolled infection, other autoimmune disease, pregnancy or lactation. The data derive from a study of T cells in Graves' hyperthyroidism and ophthalmopathy. Study-level points and caveats: In simple terms, a model built on 13 V-J features told ophthalmopathy apart from stable hyperthyroidism. Most thyroid-expanded clonotypes above 0.001 were also found in blood. With a median lead of around 6.7 months before onset, the model predicted ophthalmopathy.

J was trimmed by 13 bases and V by 4 bases; bases with no gene match: 3. The germline V gene has CDR1 MNHNS and CDR2 SASEGT. The CDR3 is 11 residues long. This chain uses TRBV6-1 with TRBJ1-5; 8 bases are a match to TRBD1. This receptor was obtained from an adult woman with Graves' disease, either hyperthyroidism or ophthalmopathy (not recorded which). Sequenced material: peripheral blood or thyroid tissue (not recorded which). Written as DNA, the CDR3 is TGTGCCAGCAGTGGGGACAGGACTCAGCATTTT. Amino acid sequence: CASSGDRTQHF.